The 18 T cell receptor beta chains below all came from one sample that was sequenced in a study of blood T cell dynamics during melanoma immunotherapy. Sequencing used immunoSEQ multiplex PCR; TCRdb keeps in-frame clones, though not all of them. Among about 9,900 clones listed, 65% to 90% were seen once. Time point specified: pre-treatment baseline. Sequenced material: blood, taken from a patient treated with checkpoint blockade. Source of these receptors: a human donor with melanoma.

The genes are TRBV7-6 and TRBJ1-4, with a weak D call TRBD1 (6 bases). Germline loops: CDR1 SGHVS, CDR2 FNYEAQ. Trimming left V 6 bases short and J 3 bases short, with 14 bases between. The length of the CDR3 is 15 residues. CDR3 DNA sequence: TGTGCCAGCAGACCCAGGGGTAGGGCTAATGAAAAACTGTTTTTT. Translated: CASRPRGRANEKLFF.

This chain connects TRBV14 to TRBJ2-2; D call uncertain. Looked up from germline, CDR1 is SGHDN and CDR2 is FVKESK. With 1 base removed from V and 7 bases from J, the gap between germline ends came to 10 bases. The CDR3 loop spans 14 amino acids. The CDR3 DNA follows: TGTGCCAGCAGCCAAGTATTAGGATTCGGGGAGCTGTTTTTT. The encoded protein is CASSQVLGFGELFF.

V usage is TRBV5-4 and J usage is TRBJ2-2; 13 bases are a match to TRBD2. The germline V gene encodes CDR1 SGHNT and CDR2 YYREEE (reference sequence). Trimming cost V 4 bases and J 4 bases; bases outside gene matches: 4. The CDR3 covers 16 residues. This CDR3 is CASSPGLAGATGELFF. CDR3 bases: TGTGCCAGCAGCCCCGGACTAGCGGGGGCCACCGGGGAGCTGTTTTTT.

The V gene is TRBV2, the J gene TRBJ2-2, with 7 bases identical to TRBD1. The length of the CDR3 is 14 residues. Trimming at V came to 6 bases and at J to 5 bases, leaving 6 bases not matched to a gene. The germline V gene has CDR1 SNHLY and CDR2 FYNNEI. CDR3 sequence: CASRGTVLTGELFF. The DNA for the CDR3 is TGTGCCAGCAGGGGGACAGTCTTGACCGGGGAGCTGTTTTTT.

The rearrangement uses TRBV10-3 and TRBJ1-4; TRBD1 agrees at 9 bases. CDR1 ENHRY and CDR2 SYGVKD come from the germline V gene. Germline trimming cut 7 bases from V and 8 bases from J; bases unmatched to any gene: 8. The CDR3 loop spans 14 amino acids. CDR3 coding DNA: TGTGCCATCAAAGGGGACAGGGTGGGGGAAAAACTGTTTTTT. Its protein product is CAIKGDRVGEKLFF.

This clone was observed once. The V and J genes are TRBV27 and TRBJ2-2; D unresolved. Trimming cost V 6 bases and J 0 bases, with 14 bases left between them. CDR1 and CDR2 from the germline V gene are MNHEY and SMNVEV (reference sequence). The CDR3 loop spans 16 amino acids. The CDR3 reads CASSRGGSTNTGELFF. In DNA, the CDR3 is TGTGCCAGCAGCCGCGGCGGATCTACGAACACCGGGGAGCTGTTTTTT.

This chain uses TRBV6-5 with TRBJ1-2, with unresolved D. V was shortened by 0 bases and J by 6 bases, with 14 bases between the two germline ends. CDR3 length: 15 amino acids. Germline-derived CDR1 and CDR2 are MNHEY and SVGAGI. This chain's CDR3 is CASSYSIVGGDGYTF. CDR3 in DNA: TGTGCCAGCAGTTACTCGATAGTGGGCGGAGATGGCTACACCTTC.

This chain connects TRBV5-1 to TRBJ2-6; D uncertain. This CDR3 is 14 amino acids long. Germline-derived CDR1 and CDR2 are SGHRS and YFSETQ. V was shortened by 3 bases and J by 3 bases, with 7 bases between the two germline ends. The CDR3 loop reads CASSSLGGANVLTF. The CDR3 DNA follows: TGCGCCAGCAGCTCCCTCGGTGGGGCCAACGTCCTGACTTTC.

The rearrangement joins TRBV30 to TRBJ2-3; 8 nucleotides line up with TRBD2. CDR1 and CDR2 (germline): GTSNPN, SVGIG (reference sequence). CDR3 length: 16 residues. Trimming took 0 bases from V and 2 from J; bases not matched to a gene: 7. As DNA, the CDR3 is TGTGCCTGGAGTGTACGGGCGGGGGGCATCACAGATACGCAGTATTTT. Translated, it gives CAWSVRAGGITDTQYF.

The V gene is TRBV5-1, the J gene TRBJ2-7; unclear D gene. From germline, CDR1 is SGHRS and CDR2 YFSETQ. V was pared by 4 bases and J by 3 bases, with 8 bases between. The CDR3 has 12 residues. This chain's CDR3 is CASSATDYEQYF. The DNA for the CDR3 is TGCGCCAGCAGCGCAACAGACTACGAGCAGTACTTC.

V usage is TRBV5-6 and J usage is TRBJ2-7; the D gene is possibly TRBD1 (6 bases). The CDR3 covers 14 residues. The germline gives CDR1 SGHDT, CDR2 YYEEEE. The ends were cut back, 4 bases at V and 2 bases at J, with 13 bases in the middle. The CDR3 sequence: CASSLDRTTYEQYF. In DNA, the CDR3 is TGTGCCAGCAGCCTGGACAGAACTACCTACGAGCAGTACTTC.

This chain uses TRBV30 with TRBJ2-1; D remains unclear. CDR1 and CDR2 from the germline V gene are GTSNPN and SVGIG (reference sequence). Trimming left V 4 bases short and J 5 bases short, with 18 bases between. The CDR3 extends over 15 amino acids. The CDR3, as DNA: TGTGCCTGGATCTCTTTGCGGCGAAAGAACAATGAGCAGTTCTTC. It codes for CAWISLRRKNNEQFF.

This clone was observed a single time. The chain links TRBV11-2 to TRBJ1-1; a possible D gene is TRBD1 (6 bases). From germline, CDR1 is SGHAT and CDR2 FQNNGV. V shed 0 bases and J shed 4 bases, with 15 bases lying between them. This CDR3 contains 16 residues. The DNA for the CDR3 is TGTGCCAGCAGCTTAGATCCTAGGGGGGCGGGCACTGAAGCTTTCTTT. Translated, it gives CASSLDPRGAGTEAFF.

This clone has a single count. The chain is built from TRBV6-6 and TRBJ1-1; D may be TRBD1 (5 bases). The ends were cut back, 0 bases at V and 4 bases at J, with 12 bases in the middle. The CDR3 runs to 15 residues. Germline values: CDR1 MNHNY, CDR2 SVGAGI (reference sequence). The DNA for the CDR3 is TGTGCCAGCAGTTACTCTTGGGGCGCGAGCACTGAAGCTTTCTTT. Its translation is CASSYSWGASTEAFF.

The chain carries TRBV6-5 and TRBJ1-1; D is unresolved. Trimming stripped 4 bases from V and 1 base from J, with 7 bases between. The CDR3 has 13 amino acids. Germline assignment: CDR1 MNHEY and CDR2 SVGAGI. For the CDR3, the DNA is TGTGCCAGCAGTTTTAGCCAGAACACTGAAGCTTTCTTT. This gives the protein CASSFSQNTEAFF.

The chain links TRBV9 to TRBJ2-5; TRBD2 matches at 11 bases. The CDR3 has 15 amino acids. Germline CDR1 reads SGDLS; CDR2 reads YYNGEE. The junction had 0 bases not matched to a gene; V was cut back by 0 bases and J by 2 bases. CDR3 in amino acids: CASSVVAGGQETQYF. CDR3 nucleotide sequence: TGTGCCAGCAGCGTAGTAGCGGGGGGGCAAGAGACCCAGTACTTC. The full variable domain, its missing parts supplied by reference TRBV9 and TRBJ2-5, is DSGVTQTPKHLITATGQRVTLRCSPRSGDLSVYWYQQSLDQGLQFLIQYYNGEERAKGNILERFSAQQFPDLHSELNLSSLELGDSALYFCASSVVAGGQETQYFGPGTRLLVL.

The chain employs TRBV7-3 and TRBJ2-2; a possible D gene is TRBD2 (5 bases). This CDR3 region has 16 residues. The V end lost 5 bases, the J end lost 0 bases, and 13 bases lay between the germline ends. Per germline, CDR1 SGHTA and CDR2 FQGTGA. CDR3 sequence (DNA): TGTGCCAGCAGCCCCCGGGTAGCGACGAACACCGGGGAGCTGTTTTTT. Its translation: CASSPRVATNTGELFF.

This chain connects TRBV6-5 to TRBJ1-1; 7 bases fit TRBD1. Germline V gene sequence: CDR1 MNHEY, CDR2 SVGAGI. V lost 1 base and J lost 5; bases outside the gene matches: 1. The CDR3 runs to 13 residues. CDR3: CASSYYRGTEAFF. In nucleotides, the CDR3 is TGTGCCAGCAGTTACTACAGGGGAACTGAAGCTTTCTTT.